These T cell receptor beta chains were read from a single sample in a study of read filtering for tumor transcriptome and immune sequencing. TCRdb used MiXCR to reprocess the reads, holding one entry per CDR3 protein. The sample holds more than 30,000 distinct CDR3 sequences, 15% to 20% seen once. The sequenced sample consisted of a population of CD138-negative cells sorted from bone marrow. Every receptor here comes from a donor older than 35 with multiple myeloma. Each CDR3 is given with its conserved first and last residue. D genes are given only for firm matches. A row's size may be missing; if present it is once, few, many or a size class.

V gene	clone size	D gene	J gene	CDR3 protein	CDR3 DNA
TRBV11-2	many	TRBD1	TRBJ2-2	CASSQRRGLTGELFF	TGTGCCAGCAGCCAGCGCAGGGGGCTTACCGGGGAGCTGTTTTTT
TRBV29-1	medium-sized	TRBD2	TRBJ2-1	CSVETSGIGYNEQFF	TGCAGCGTTGAAACTAGCGGGATAGGTTACAATGAGCAGTTCTTC
TRBV7-9	-	TRBD2	TRBJ2-3	CASTSGGGDTQYF	TGTGCCAGCACTAGCGGGGGGGGAGATACGCAGTATTTT
TRBV20-1	-	-	TRBJ2-7	CCARPRRDGQYF	TGCTGTGCTAGACCCCGGAGGGACGGGCAGTACTTC
TRBV19	many	-	TRBJ2-2	CASSIDRRSGNTGELFF	TGTGCCAGTAGTATAGATCGGAGATCAGGGAACACCGGGGAGCTGTTTTTT
TRBV12-3/TRBV12-4	many	-	TRBJ1-4	CASSYSADNEKLFF	TGTGCCAGCAGTTATTCTGCGGATAATGAAAAACTGTTTTTT
TRBV5-6	many	TRBD1	TRBJ2-5	CASSLLRDSQETQYF	TGTGCCAGCAGCTTGCTCCGGGACAGCCAAGAGACCCAGTACTTC
TRBV20-1	few	TRBD2	TRBJ2-4	CSAMARGLATNIQYF	TGCAGTGCTATGGCCCGAGGACTAGCGACAAACATTCAGTACTTC
TRBV3-1	many	-	TRBJ2-7	CASSLRGGTYEQYF	TGTGCCAGCAGCCTCCGAGGAGGCACCTACGAGCAGTACTTC
TRBV18	many	TRBD2	TRBJ2-7	CASSPSPASGRRGEQYF	TGTGCCAGCTCACCCTCCCCAGCTAGCGGGAGACGGGGCGAGCAGTACTTC
TRBV3-1	many	-	TRBJ2-4	CASSLNGENIQYF	TGTGCCAGCAGCCTTAACGGAGAAAACATTCAGTACTTC
TRBV20-1	many	TRBD2	TRBJ2-5	CSARASGAETQYF	TGCAGTGCAAGAGCGAGCGGGGCAGAGACCCAGTACTTC
TRBV20-1	many	-	TRBJ1-2	CSARGVSRYYGYTF	TGCAGTGCTAGAGGGGTCTCGAGGTACTATGGCTACACCTTC
TRBV5-1	many	-	TRBJ2-6	CASSLAGATGANVLTF	TGCGCCAGCAGCTTGGCAGGGGCCACTGGGGCCAACGTCCTGACTTTC
TRBV7-8	many	-	TRBJ2-4	CASSLGVSEAKNIQYF	TGTGCCAGCAGCTTAGGAGTCAGCGAGGCCAAAAACATTCAGTACTTC
TRBV28	-	-	TRBJ1-5	CASSLGGRGNQPQHF	TGTGCCAGCAGTTTGGGGGGGCGCGGCAATCAGCCCCAGCATTTT